This passage covers 30 T cell receptor beta chains from one sample sequenced in a study of blood T cell repertoires in COVID-19. Clones were read by immunoSEQ multiplex PCR, and TCRdb kept only the in-frame ones, dropping some. The table shows 39,000 or so clones, with nearly 90% occurring only once. Source material: peripheral blood. Receptor source: a human donor in a cohort sampled during active COVID-19.

This clone was observed a single time. The rearrangement joins TRBV7-8 to TRBJ1-1, with TRBD1 matching 7 bases. The CDR3 extends over 16 amino acids. With 2 bases clipped from V and 1 base from J, the junction kept 7 bases outside the gene matches. Germline CDR1 reads SGHVS; CDR2 reads FQNEAQ. CDR3 bases: TGTGCCAGCAGCTTACGAGGCAACAGGGGGAACACTGAAGCTTTCTTT. Amino acid sequence: CASSLRGNRGNTEAFF.

This chain uses TRBV6-5 with TRBJ1-1, with a possible D match to TRBD1 (6 bases). The CDR3 consists of 11 residues. The germline V gene has CDR1 MNHEY and CDR2 SVGAGI. V gave up 6 bases and J gave up 6 bases, with 8 bases separating them. CDR3 sequence reads: CASSRGAEAFF. The DNA for the CDR3 is TGTGCCAGCAGCAGGGGTGCTGAAGCTTTCTTT.

The J gene is TRBJ2-5, the V gene TRBV29-1; D is perhaps TRBD2 (6 bases). With 6 bases removed from V and 4 bases from J, the gap between germline ends came to 12 bases. Germline V CDR1 and CDR2: SQVTM, ANQGSEA. This CDR3 is built from 12 residues. The CDR3 protein is CSVRVGGETQYF. DNA for the CDR3: TGCAGCGTGAGGGTCGGGGGAGAGACCCAGTACTTC.

The chain combines TRBV5-8 with TRBJ2-3; D gene ambiguous. V lost 7 bases to trimming and J lost 7 bases, with 10 bases between them. This CDR3 comprises 11 residues. Germline-derived CDR1 and CDR2 are SGHTS and YDEGEE. This chain's CDR3 is CASLRRNTQYF. CDR3 DNA: TGTGCCAGCCTCCGGCGGAATACGCAGTATTTT. The entire variable domain, with the rest obtained from reference TRBV5-8 and TRBJ2-3, is as follows: EAGVTQSPTHLIKTRGQQATLRCSPISGHTSVYWYQQALGLGLQFLLWYDEGEERNRGNFPPRFSGRQFPNYSSELNVNALELEDSALYLCASLRRNTQYFGPGTRLTVL.

CDR3 DNA sequence: TGTGCCAGTAGACGCGTAACTGAAGCTTTCTTT. This translates into CASRRVTEAFF. The rearrangement links TRBV19 to TRBJ1-1; D not resolved. The CDR3 spans 11 residues. V lost 6 bases and J lost 5, with 7 bases in between. From germline, CDR1 is LNHDA and CDR2 SQIVND (reference sequence). Combining the CDR3 with reference TRBV19 and TRBJ1-1 gives the whole variable domain DGGITQSPKYLFRKEGQNVTLSCEQNLNHDAMYWYRQDPGQGLRLIYYSQIVNDFQKGDIAEGYSVSREKKESFPLTVTSAQKNPTAFYLCASRRVTEAFFGQGTRLTVV.

The gene calls are TRBV27 and TRBJ2-1; 9 bases align to TRBD2. Germline V CDR1 and CDR2: MNHEY, SMNVEV (reference sequence). The CDR3 sequence is 14 residues long. V gave up 7 bases and J gave up 5 bases; unmatched junction bases: 6. The CDR3 DNA reads TGTGCCAGCATAGGGGCTAGCGGGGACAATGAGCAGTTCTTC. Encoded protein: CASIGASGDNEQFF.

CDR3 protein: CASSYSAGEQNYGYTF. The CDR3 DNA reads TGTGCCAGCAGTTACTCGGCAGGGGAACAAAACTATGGCTACACCTTC. The chain carries TRBV6-5 and TRBJ1-2; possible D gene TRBD1, 6 bases. This CDR3 comprises 16 residues. The germline gives CDR1 MNHEY, CDR2 SVGAGI. V lost 0 bases to trimming and J lost 2 bases, with 13 bases between them.

The V and J genes are TRBV6-6 and TRBJ1-2; TRBD1 matches 11 bases. Trimming cost V 8 bases and J 3 bases; bases outside gene matches: 11. This CDR3 is 16 amino acids long. Germline CDR1 is MNHNY and CDR2 is SVGAGI (reference sequence). The CDR3, as DNA: TGTGCCAGCGACGAATCGGACAGGGGGCGATACTATGGCTACACCTTC. Translation: CASDESDRGRYYGYTF.

The CDR3 sequence: CASGGQIETQYF. CDR3 nucleotides: TGTGCCAGCGGGGGACAGATAGAGACCCAGTACTTC. The rearrangement joins TRBV25-1 to TRBJ2-5, with 7 bases aligning to TRBD1. CDR1 is MGHDK and CDR2 is SYGVNS in the germline V gene. CDR3 size: 12 residues. Trimming at V came to 8 bases and at J to 4 bases, leaving 4 bases not matched to a gene. Variable domain in full (rest from reference TRBV25-1 and TRBJ2-5): EADIYQTPRYLVIGTGKKITLECSQTMGHDKMYWYQQDPGMELHLIHYSYGVNSTEKGDLSSESTVSRIRTEHFPLTLESARPSHTSQYLCASGGQIETQYFGPGTRLLVL.

The chain couples TRBV7-2 to TRBJ2-5; no definite D call. V gave up 2 bases and J gave up 0 bases, with 10 bases separating them. Germline CDR1 and CDR2: SGHTA and FQGNSA. This CDR3 comprises 15 residues. The CDR3 coding sequence is TGTGCCAGCAGCTTATCCCCGACTTACCAAGAGACCCAGTACTTC. Protein sequence: CASSLSPTYQETQYF.

The V call is TRBV10-3, the J call TRBJ2-3, with 8 bases identical to TRBD1. Germline assignment: CDR1 ENHRY and CDR2 SYGVKD. Losses at the gene ends were 8 bases for V and 4 bases for J; bases not matched to a gene: 8. The CDR3 loop spans 14 amino acids. The CDR3 sequence is CAIGQGGSADTQYF. The CDR3 DNA follows: TGTGCCATCGGACAGGGTGGGTCTGCAGATACGCAGTATTTT.

This chain connects TRBV2 to TRBJ2-1; a weak D match, TRBD2 (6 bases). V lost 7 bases, J lost 7 bases, and 11 bases lay in between. This CDR3 has 12 residues. Germline CDR1 and CDR2: SNHLY and FYNNEI. CDR3 residues: CASTGLLNEQFF. The CDR3 DNA follows: TGTGCCAGCACGGGACTCCTAAATGAGCAGTTCTTC.

This clone was observed a few times. The J gene is TRBJ2-3, the V gene TRBV6-2 or TRBV6-3; D possibly corresponds to TRBD2 (5 bases). Germline loops: CDR1 MNHEY, CDR2 SVGEGT. V lost 2 bases and J lost 3, with 9 bases in between. The CDR3 has 14 residues. This CDR3 is CASSYKGSTDTQYF. CDR3 coding DNA: TGTGCCAGCAGTTACAAAGGGAGTACAGATACGCAGTATTTT.

The chain links TRBV5-1 to TRBJ2-3; TRBD1 matches 9 bases. CDR3 length: 15 residues. V dropped 4 bases and J dropped 2; count of bases not matched to a gene: 5. CDR1 SGHRS and CDR2 YFSETQ come from the germline V gene. The chain's CDR3 is CASSSNRGPTDTQYF. For the CDR3, the DNA is TGCGCCAGCAGCAGTAACAGGGGGCCCACAGATACGCAGTATTTT.

As to this clone: At one end, the junction sequence differs from germline, possibly due to a read error. The chain recombines TRBV20-1 with TRBJ2-1; D ambiguous. CDR1 and CDR2 (germline): DFQATT, SNEGSKA (reference sequence). The CDR3 is made up of 11 amino acids. In DNA form, the CDR3 reads TGCAGTGCTAACAGCTACGATGAGCAGTTCTTC. Amino acids: CSANSYDEQFF.

This clone was seen only once. The gene calls are TRBV7-9 and TRBJ1-4; no clear D. CDR3 length: 13 amino acids. Trimming cost V 5 bases and J 8 bases, with 12 bases left between them. Germline CDR1 reads SEHNR; CDR2 reads FQNEAQ (reference sequence). The CDR3 is CASSGLSGEKLFF. In DNA form, the CDR3 reads TGTGCCAGCAGCGGCCTCTCGGGGGAAAAACTGTTTTTT.

This clone was counted once. The chain carries TRBV6-2 or TRBV6-3 and TRBJ2-3; a possible D gene is TRBD2 (5 bases). CDR3 size: 14 residues. CDR1 is MNHEY and CDR2 is SVGEGT in the germline V gene. V lost 0 bases, J lost 3 bases, and 7 bases lay in between. DNA for the CDR3: TGTGCCAGCAGTTACTCGAGCGGAACAGATACGCAGTATTTT. Translation: CASSYSSGTDTQYF.

The rearrangement links TRBV7-2 to TRBJ2-3; TRBD2 is a possible D gene (6 bases). In germline, CDR1 is SGHTA, CDR2 FQGNSA. The CDR3 has 15 amino acids. Trimming removed 4 bases at V and 1 base at J, with 12 bases between. CDR3 in amino acids: CASSSRVAGTDTQYF. CDR3 nucleotide sequence: TGTGCCAGCAGCTCCCGGGTAGCGGGCACAGATACGCAGTATTTT.

The rearrangement joins TRBV27 to TRBJ2-2; the D gene is possibly TRBD2 (5 bases). Trimming left V 1 base short and J 1 base short, with 10 bases between. The CDR3 has 16 residues. Germline V gene sequence: CDR1 MNHEY, CDR2 SMNVEV (reference sequence). The CDR3 here is CASSLWPAVNTGELFF. The CDR3 bases are TGTGCCAGCAGTTTATGGCCAGCGGTGAACACCGGGGAGCTGTTTTTT.

The chain recombines TRBV18 with TRBJ2-5; 7 bases fit TRBD1. Germline CDR1 and CDR2: KGHSH and LQKENI. Trimming at V came to 3 bases and at J to 2 bases, leaving 9 bases not matched to a gene. This CDR3 is 16 amino acids long. This chain's CDR3 is CASSPPDRVAQETQYF. For the CDR3, the DNA is TGTGCCAGCTCACCCCCCGACAGGGTTGCGCAAGAGACCCAGTACTTC.

The chain employs TRBV11-2 and TRBJ2-3; 10 nucleotides agree with TRBD1. The ends lost 1 base at V and 4 bases at J; junction bases unmatched: 2. This CDR3 is built from 15 residues. Germline loops: CDR1 SGHAT, CDR2 FQNNGV. In DNA form, the CDR3 reads TGTGCCAGCAGCTTAGGACAGGGGGCGGCAGATACGCAGTATTTT. Encoded protein: CASSLGQGAADTQYF.

The J gene is TRBJ2-5, the V gene TRBV24-1; a possible D gene is TRBD2 (5 bases). Trimming removed 3 bases from V and 5 bases from J, with 12 bases in between. This CDR3 contains 14 residues. The germline gives CDR1 KGHDR, CDR2 SFDVKD. The CDR3 nucleotides read TGTGCCACCAGTGATAGGCTAGCAGGCGAGACCCAGTACTTC. This translates into CATSDRLAGETQYF.

This chain joins TRBV11-2 and TRBJ1-2, with 9 positions matching TRBD1. V lost 5 bases and J lost 8; bases outside the gene matches: 9. This CDR3 is built from 14 residues. Germline CDR1 reads SGHAT; CDR2 reads FQNNGV. The CDR3 protein is CASSKTGGDEGYTF. The CDR3 region has the DNA TGTGCCAGCAGCAAAACAGGGGGCGACGAGGGCTACACCTTC.

CDR3 bases: TGTGCCAGCAGCTTAATAGGCGGGACTAGCGGGAGGGTATCAGATACGCAGTATTTT. It translates to CASSLIGGTSGRVSDTQYF. V is TRBV11-2 and J is TRBJ2-3, with 16 bases aligning to TRBD2. The germline gives CDR1 SGHAT, CDR2 FQNNGV. There are 19 residues in the CDR3. The trim removed 2 bases at V and 4 bases at J, leaving 9 bases unmatched.

The chain is built from TRBV5-8 and TRBJ2-3; D is ambiguous. Germline CDR1 SGHTS, CDR2 YDEGEE. The CDR3 is 16 residues long. The V and J ends lost 0 bases and 1 base respectively, with 12 bases between them. CDR3 sequence reads: CASSLGQIRGTDTQYF. As DNA, the CDR3 is TGTGCCAGCAGCTTGGGTCAGATCCGGGGCACAGATACGCAGTATTTT.

The chain employs TRBV4-2 and TRBJ1-2, with D possibly matching TRBD1 (5 bases). Per the germline V gene, CDR1 is LGHNA and CDR2 is YNFKEQ. V was cut by 7 bases and J by 0 bases, with 12 bases left in between. CDR3 length: 14 residues. In DNA form, the CDR3 reads TGTGCCAGCACGCGGGACGGAACTAACTATGGCTACACCTTC. This codes for CASTRDGTNYGYTF.

This sequence joins TRBV4-3 and TRBJ2-1; D may be TRBD2 (5 bases). The CDR3 is made up of 14 amino acids. Trimming pared 1 base from V and 5 bases from J, leaving 9 bases between. CDR1 is LGHNA and CDR2 is YSLEER in the germline V gene. CDR3 nucleotides: TGCGCCAGCAGCCAAGTCGGGGAAAACAATGAGCAGTTCTTC. Residues: CASSQVGENNEQFF.

This chain connects TRBV5-1 to TRBJ1-2; 10 bases line up with TRBD1. V trimming: 4 bases; J trimming: 4 bases; junction bases outside the gene matches: 7. The CDR3 contains 15 residues. Germline loops: CDR1 SGHRS, CDR2 YFSETQ. The DNA for the CDR3 is TGCGCCAGCAGCCAGACAGGGGGCTCTCTCTATGGCTACACCTTC. Translation: CASSQTGGSLYGYTF.

The V and J genes are TRBV5-1 and TRBJ2-1; no definite D call. The CDR3 length is 15 residues. V lost 5 bases and J lost 0, with 12 bases in between. Germline V CDR1 and CDR2: SGHRS, YFSETQ. This CDR3 reads CASSAMENSYNEQFF. CDR3 nucleotide sequence: TGCGCCAGCAGTGCTATGGAGAACTCCTACAATGAGCAGTTCTTC.

The chain joins TRBV7-9 to TRBJ2-7, with D possibly matching TRBD2 (6 bases). Germline-derived CDR1 and CDR2 are SEHNR and FQNEAQ (reference sequence). V dropped 3 bases and J dropped 3 bases, with 18 bases sitting between them. This CDR3 region has 16 residues. The chain's CDR3 is CASSFLPGSGDYEQYF. Here the CDR3 DNA reads TGTGCCAGCAGCTTTCTCCCGGGCTCGGGGGACTACGAGCAGTACTTC.